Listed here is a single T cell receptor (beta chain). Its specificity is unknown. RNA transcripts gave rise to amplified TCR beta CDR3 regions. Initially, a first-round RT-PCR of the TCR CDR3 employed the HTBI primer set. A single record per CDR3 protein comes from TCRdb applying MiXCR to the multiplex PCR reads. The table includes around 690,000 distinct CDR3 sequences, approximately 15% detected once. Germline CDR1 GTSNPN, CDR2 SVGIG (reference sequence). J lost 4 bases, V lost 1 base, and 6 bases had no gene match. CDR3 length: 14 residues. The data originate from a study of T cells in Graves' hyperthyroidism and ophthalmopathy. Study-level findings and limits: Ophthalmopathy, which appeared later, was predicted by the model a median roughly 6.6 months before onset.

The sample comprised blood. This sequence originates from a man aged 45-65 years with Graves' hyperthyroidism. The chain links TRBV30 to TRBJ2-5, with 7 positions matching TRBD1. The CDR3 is CAWSALAGGETQYF. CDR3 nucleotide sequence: TGTGCCTGGAGTGCTTTGGCAGGGGGAGAGACCCAGTACTTC.